Listed below are T cell receptor beta chains from one sample, sequenced in a study of T cells in Graves' hyperthyroidism and ophthalmopathy. Via MiXCR, TCRdb re-called the multiplex PCR reads, giving one row per CDR3 protein. The data show about 500,000 distinct CDR3 sequences, about a sixth seen once. Sequenced sample: blood. These receptors were obtained from a woman between 18 and 29 years old with Graves' hyperthyroidism. The conserved cysteine and the conserved F or W are not part of the CDR3 here. Each record gives: D gene, V gene, J gene, CDR3 protein. A D gene is named only where the DNA matches it firmly.

-	TRBV7-9	TRBJ2-6	ASSLFAGIGVGANVLT
TRBD1	TRBV12-3/TRBV12-4	TRBJ1-1	ASSRDSEAF
TRBD1	TRBV5-1	TRBJ1-1	ASSGGQGAGGTEAF
-	TRBV15	TRBJ2-7	ATSRDSFYEQY
-	TRBV27	TRBJ2-1	ASSPGQILTGNEQF
-	TRBV20-1	TRBJ2-1	SASVVYNEQF
-	TRBV20-1	TRBJ2-3	SARGVHRGTDTQY
TRBD1	TRBV5-1	TRBJ1-2	ATPTGKKDYT
TRBD2	TRBV11-3	TRBJ2-7	ASSTSQLADPPSEQY
TRBD1	TRBV20-1	TRBJ1-5	SARDEGRGRIFSGNQPQH
-	TRBV7-8	TRBJ2-3	ASSITPPDTQY
-	TRBV2	TRBJ1-1	ASQGAGRAF
-	TRBV30	TRBJ2-5	AWSGGSEETQY
TRBD2	TRBV18	TRBJ2-5	ASSSGLAIETQY
-	TRBV5-1	TRBJ1-3	ASSLEWGSGNTIY
-	TRBV20-1	TRBJ2-7	SATLGLGEQY
-	TRBV5-1	TRBJ1-2	ASTYGTNYGYT
-	TRBV7-2	TRBJ2-4	ASSLGRTALQNIQY
-	TRBV14	TRBJ2-7	ASSWDRGEQY